This T cell receptor (beta chain) was captured in a study of shared clonotypes between healthy human individuals. Study-level information: Donor ages ranged 18 to 49 years: a couple of women, a few men.

As handled by the study authors: Filtering differed, since immunoSEQ gave only junction sequences and no quality scores. Data came from immunoSEQ multiplex PCR; TCRdb stores just in-frame clones and leaves some out. V, J and clone size reflect that table, while D and trimming were determined from the DNA. The sample shows some 680,000 clones, 73% of them seen only once. Germline V gene sequence: CDR1 SGHNT, CDR2 YYREEE (reference sequence). The CDR3 loop spans 16 amino acids. V lost 4 bases to trimming and J lost 0 bases; unmatched junction nucleotides: 7. This sequence originates from a woman aged 25 to 39 in good health. The chain recombines TRBV5-4 with TRBJ2-3; 8 bases match TRBD2. Sequenced sample: memory CD4+ T cells sorted from blood. Specified subset: CD45RA-negative fraction. The CDR3 DNA sequence: TGTGCCAGCAGCGAACCTAGCGGGTCTAGCACAGATACGCAGTATTTT. Protein: CASSEPSGSSTDTQYF.